This TCR beta chain was obtained from a study of regulatory T cells in long-lasting Graves disease. TCR beta libraries were built with iRepertoire HTBI primers and Arm-PCR of CDR3 regions. TCRdb fed the multiplex PCR reads into MiXCR, producing one record per CDR3 protein. This table has approximately 480,000 distinct CDR3 sequences, about 17% appearing once. As to time point: newly diagnosed GD, antithyroid drugs for less than 3 months. Making the TCR library involved RNA that had been extracted from PBMCs. Study-level results: TCR diversity was lower in persistent Graves' patients than in newly diagnosed ones. Whereas 966 public clonotypes were shared by new patients, persistent patients shared more, at some 2,500.

CDR1 LNHNV and CDR2 YYDKDF come from the germline V gene (reference sequence). Deletions cut 1 base from V and 0 bases from J, with 8 bases between. The CDR3 runs to 15 residues. This clonotype was detected ten times or more. Antigen unknown. A further study also used this sample, focusing on T cells in Graves' hyperthyroidism and ophthalmopathy. That work adds: Clinicians diagnosed patients from clinical symptoms, serum thyroxine and TRAb, thyroid ultrasound and orbital computed tomography. The primer set for the first-round RT-PCR of the TCR CDR3 was HTBI.

The rearrangement uses TRBV15 and TRBJ2-3; D perhaps matches TRBD1 (6 bases). The sample here was peripheral blood mononuclear cells (PBMCs), taken at new diagnosis, from a patient treated with antithyroid drugs. The receptor comes from a middle-aged man with Graves disease. The CDR3 nucleotides are TGTGCCACCAGCAGAGCCAGGGGTAGCACAGATACGCAGTATTTT. Residues: CATSRARGSTDTQYF. Full variable domain (missing parts from reference TRBV15 and TRBJ2-3): DAMVIQNPRYQVTQFGKPVTLSCSQTLNHNVMYWYQQKSSQAPKLLFHYYDKDFNNEADTPDNFQSRRPNTSFCFLDIRSPGLGDTAMYLCATSRARGSTDTQYFGPGTRLTVL.